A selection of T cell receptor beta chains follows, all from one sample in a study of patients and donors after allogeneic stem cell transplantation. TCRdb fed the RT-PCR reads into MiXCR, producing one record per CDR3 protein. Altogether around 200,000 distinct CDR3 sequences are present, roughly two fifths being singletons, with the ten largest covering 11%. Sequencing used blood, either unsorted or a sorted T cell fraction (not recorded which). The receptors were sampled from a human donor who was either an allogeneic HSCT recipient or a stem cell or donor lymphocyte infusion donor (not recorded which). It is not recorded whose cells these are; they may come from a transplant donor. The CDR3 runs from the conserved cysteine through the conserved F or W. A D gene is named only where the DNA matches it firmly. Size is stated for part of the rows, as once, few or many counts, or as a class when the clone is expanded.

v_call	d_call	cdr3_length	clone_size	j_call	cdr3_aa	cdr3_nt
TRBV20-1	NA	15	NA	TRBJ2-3	CSASPPSGRTDTQYF	TGCAGTGCTAGCCCTCCGAGCGGCCGCACAGATACGCAGTATTTT
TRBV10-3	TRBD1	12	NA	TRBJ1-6	CATRDRSSPLHF	TGTGCCACCCGGGACAGAAGTTCACCCCTCCACTTT
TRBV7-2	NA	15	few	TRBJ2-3	CASSLVGAVRDTQYF	TGTGCCAGCAGCTTAGTGGGAGCTGTTCGAGATACGCAGTATTTT
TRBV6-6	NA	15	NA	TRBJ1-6	CASSYRDSYNSPLHF	TGTGCCAGCAGTTACCGGGACTCCTATAATTCACCCCTCCACTTT
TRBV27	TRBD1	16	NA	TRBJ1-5	CASRRQGSNRNQPQHF	TGTGCCAGCAGGAGACAGGGGAGTAATCGCAATCAGCCCCAGCATTTT
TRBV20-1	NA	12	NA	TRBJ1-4	CSARSGYEKLFF	TGCAGTGCTCGGTCCGGGTATGAAAAACTGTTTTTT
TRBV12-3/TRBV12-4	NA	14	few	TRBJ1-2	CASSTTATGYGYTF	TGTGCCAGCAGTACCACGGCAACGGGCTATGGCTACACCTTC
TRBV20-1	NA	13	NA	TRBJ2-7	CSARERGPGEQYF	TGCAGTGCTAGAGAGCGGGGGCCGGGCGAGCAGTACTTC
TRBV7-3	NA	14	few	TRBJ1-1	CASSLRRGETEAFF	TGTGCCAGCAGCTTAAGAAGAGGGGAGACTGAAGCTTTCTTT
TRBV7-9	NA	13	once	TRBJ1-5	CASSSGTRQPQHF	TGTGCCAGCAGCTCGGGGACACGACAGCCCCAGCATTTT
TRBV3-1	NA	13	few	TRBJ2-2	CASSQLSPGELFF	TGTGCCAGCAGCCAATTGTCCCCCGGGGAGCTGTTTTTT
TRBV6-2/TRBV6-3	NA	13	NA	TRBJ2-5	CASSYLTSETQYF	TGTGCCAGCAGTTACCTTACGTCGGAGACCCAGTACTTC
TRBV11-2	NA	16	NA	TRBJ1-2	CASSLDGTGPGRGYTF	TGTGCCAGCAGCTTAGATGGGACCGGTCCTGGGCGGGGCTACACCTTC
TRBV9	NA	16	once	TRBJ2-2	CASSVVGGRDTGELFF	TGTGCCAGCAGCGTAGTAGGCGGAAGGGACACCGGGGAGCTGTTTTTT
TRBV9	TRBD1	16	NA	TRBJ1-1	CASSPGTGYGNTEAFF	TGTGCCAGCAGCCCCGGGACAGGGTACGGGAACACTGAAGCTTTCTTT
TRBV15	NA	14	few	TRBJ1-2	CATSRDPGRGLYTF	TGTGCCACCAGCAGAGATCCGGGACGGGGGCTGTACACCTTC
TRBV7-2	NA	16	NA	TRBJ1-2	CASSLRAGVGNYGYTF	TGTGCCAGCAGCTTAAGGGCAGGGGTCGGCAACTATGGCTACACCTTC
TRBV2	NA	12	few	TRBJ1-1	CASRVRNTEAFF	TGTGCCAGCAGGGTTCGGAACACTGAAGCTTTCTTT
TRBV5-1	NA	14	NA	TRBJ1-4	CASSLRGFSEKLFF	TGCGCCAGCAGCTTGCGAGGGTTTAGTGAAAAACTGTTTTTT
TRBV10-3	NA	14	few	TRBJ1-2	CAISRDRTNYGYTF	TGTGCCATCAGTCGTGACAGGACTAACTATGGCTACACCTTC
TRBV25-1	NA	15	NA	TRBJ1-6	CASSEQRSYNSPLHF	TGTGCCAGCAGTGAACAGAGGTCCTATAATTCACCCCTCCACTTT